The 25 T cell receptor beta chains reported below all come from one sample, sequenced in a study of cytomegalovirus exposure and HLA in healthy donors. PCR was performed using 60 Vbeta and 13 Jbeta primers. Clones were sequenced by immunoSEQ multiplex PCR, and TCRdb holds only the in-frame ones, with some missing. The table includes about 120,000 clones, nearly 80% detected once. The source material was PBMCs. Receptor source: a woman aged 30 to 39 in good health and CMV-seropositive.

The genes are TRBV30 and TRBJ1-3; TRBD1 agrees at 7 bases. This CDR3 has 16 amino acids. After removal of 3 bases from V and 0 bases from J, the junction contained 8 bases not matched to a gene. In germline, CDR1 is GTSNPN, CDR2 SVGIG (reference sequence). The CDR3 bases are TGTGCCTGGAGCGGGGGACAGCTCCTCTCTGGAAACACCATATATTTT. It translates to CAWSGGQLLSGNTIYF.

This clone showed up just once. The rearrangement joins TRBV11-2 to TRBJ1-2; D is undetermined. V was cut by 5 bases and J by 4 bases, with 8 bases left in between. The CDR3 runs 12 residues. Germline V gene sequence: CDR1 SGHAT, CDR2 FQNNGV. The CDR3 DNA is TGTGCCAGCAGCCCCGACACCTATGGCTACACCTTC. Translating it yields CASSPDTYGYTF.

The chain has TRBV10-3 and TRBJ1-5, with no clear D. Trimming shortened V by 4 bases and J by 4 bases, and 8 bases separated the two germline ends. Germline CDR1 is ENHRY and CDR2 is SYGVKD. The CDR3 runs 13 residues. The CDR3 DNA reads as TGTGCCATCAGTGGTGGAGGGAATCAGCCCCAGCATTTT. This translates into CAISGGGNQPQHF.

This rearrangement joins TRBV30 to TRBJ1-6, with a weak D call TRBD1 (6 bases). V lost 2 bases to trimming and J lost 11 bases, with 13 bases between them. This CDR3 region has 13 residues. CDR1 GTSNPN and CDR2 SVGIG come from the germline V gene (reference sequence). The CDR3 sequence: CAWSSGVAAPLHF. As DNA, the CDR3 is TGTGCCTGGAGTTCAGGGGTTGCAGCACCCCTCCACTTT.

Details on this clone: The identical CDR3 is also encoded by other nucleotide sequences in the sample. The V call is TRBV19, the J call TRBJ1-5; D not certain. Between the trimmed V and J ends, which lost 3 bases and 4 bases, there was a span of 7 bases. Germline V gives CDR1 LNHDA, CDR2 SQIVND (reference sequence). The CDR3 consists of 13 residues. The CDR3 DNA reads as TGTGCCAGTAGTATCTCAGGTAATCAGCCCCAGCATTTT. This encodes CASSISGNQPQHF.

The chain has TRBV5-1 and TRBJ2-3, with D possibly matching TRBD1 (6 bases). The germline CDR1 and CDR2 sequences are SGHRS and YFSETQ. The ends were cut back, 4 bases at V and 1 base at J, with 13 bases in the middle. The CDR3 spans 15 residues. The CDR3 DNA follows: TGCGCCAGCAGCGAGGGACACCCTCGCACAGATACGCAGTATTTT. Translation: CASSEGHPRTDTQYF.

The chain joins TRBV7-2 to TRBJ1-5, with a possible D match to TRBD1 (5 bases). The ends were cut back, 8 bases at V and 9 bases at J, with 17 bases in the middle. The CDR3 is made up of 13 amino acids. Per the germline V gene, CDR1 is SGHTA and CDR2 is FQGNSA. The CDR3 protein is CASELWRGSPQHF. CDR3 nucleotide sequence: TGTGCCAGCGAGCTTTGGAGGGGTTCGCCCCAGCATTTT.

This clone was recorded only once. This chain joins TRBV18 and TRBJ1-1; D possibly corresponds to TRBD1 (5 bases). V was shortened by 1 base and J by 0 bases, with 9 bases between the two germline ends. CDR1 KGHSH and CDR2 LQKENI come from the germline V gene. The CDR3 spans 15 residues. The CDR3 region has the DNA TGTGCCAGCTCACCACGCAGGGCCTTGAACACTGAAGCTTTCTTT. Its translation is CASSPRRALNTEAFF.

V gene TRBV5-1 combines with J gene TRBJ1-1; D not certain. CDR1 and CDR2 from the germline V gene are SGHRS and YFSETQ. This CDR3 spans 13 amino acids. Trimming pared 1 base from V and 4 bases from J, leaving 8 bases between. This chain's CDR3 is CASSLTESTEAFF. Written as DNA, the CDR3 is TGCGCCAGCAGCTTGACAGAGAGCACTGAAGCTTTCTTT. Combining the CDR3 with reference TRBV5-1 and TRBJ1-1 gives the whole variable domain KAGVTQTPRYLIKTRGQQVTLSCSPISGHRSVSWYQQTPGQGLQFLFEYFSETQRNKGNFPGRFSGRQFSNSRSEMNVSTLELGDSALYLCASSLTESTEAFFGQGTRLTVV.

The rearrangement links TRBV4-1 to TRBJ1-1; unclear D gene. Germline CDR1 reads MGHRA; CDR2 reads YSYEKL. CDR3 length: 16 residues. V shed 2 bases and J shed 0 bases, with 13 bases lying between them. CDR3 nucleotide sequence: TGCGCCAGCAGCCAACCAGGAGGAGGGATGAACACTGAAGCTTTCTTT. Translation gives CASSQPGGGMNTEAFF.

The V call is TRBV7-9, the J call TRBJ2-1, with 7 bases identical to TRBD1. The CDR3 loop spans 13 amino acids. Trimming cost V 5 bases and J 8 bases; bases outside gene matches: 6. Germline V gene lookup returns CDR1 SEHNR and CDR2 FQNEAQ (reference sequence). CDR3 loop: CASSPGTGDEQFF. The CDR3 DNA follows: TGTGCCAGCAGCCCTGGAACAGGGGATGAGCAGTTCTTC.

This clone was observed a handful of times. In DNA form, the CDR3 reads TGTGCCTGGAGTACAGGTAGGAGAGAGCAGTACTTC. It codes for CAWSTGRREQYF. The chain has TRBV30 and TRBJ2-7, with D possibly being TRBD1 (5 bases). V shed 2 bases and J shed 7 bases, with 12 bases lying between them. Germline V gene data show CDR1 as GTSNPN and CDR2 as SVGIG (reference sequence). This CDR3 has 12 amino acids.

The chain couples TRBV5-8 to TRBJ2-3, with TRBD2 identical over 8 bases. The CDR3 extends over 18 amino acids. V dropped 0 bases and J dropped 0; count of bases not matched to a gene: 9. Looked up from germline, CDR1 is SGHTS and CDR2 is YDEGEE. The CDR3 nucleotides read TGTGCCAGCAGCTTGGAAGGGGGTCGGGGGGGAAGCACAGATACGCAGTATTTT. As protein: CASSLEGGRGGSTDTQYF.

V usage is TRBV7-9 and J usage is TRBJ2-7; TRBD1 matches at 9 bases. The CDR3 length is 16 residues. CDR1 and CDR2 (germline): SEHNR, FQNEAQ (reference sequence). V dropped 4 bases and J dropped 2; count of bases not matched to a gene: 9. The DNA of the CDR3 is TGTGCCAGCAGCTCATCCGTAGGACAGGGGCCCTACGAGCAGTACTTC. Translated, it gives CASSSSVGQGPYEQYF. Combining the CDR3 with reference TRBV7-9 and TRBJ2-7 gives the whole variable domain DTGVSQNPRHKITKRGQNVTFRCDPISEHNRLYWYRQTLGQGPEFLTYFQNEAQLEKSRLLSDRFSAERPKGSFSTLEIQRTEQGDSAMYLCASSSSVGQGPYEQYFGPGTRLTVT.

The chain employs TRBV5-1 and TRBJ2-7, with D perhaps TRBD2 (5 bases). This CDR3 has 14 residues. CDR1 is SGHRS, CDR2 YFSETQ, per germline. V was cut by 1 base and J by 5 bases, with 13 bases left in between. CDR3 nucleotide sequence: TGCGCCAGCAGCTTGTGGAGGCCCTGGGACGAGCAGTACTTC. This encodes CASSLWRPWDEQYF.

The genes are TRBV28 and TRBJ1-5; tentatively, D is TRBD1 (5 bases). Germline V gene lookup returns CDR1 MDHEN and CDR2 SYDVKM. This CDR3 comprises 11 residues. Between the trimmed V and J ends, which lost 8 bases and 11 bases, there was a span of 13 bases. The CDR3 bases are TGTGCCAGCGGATTAATCAGGGCCCAGCATTTT. Its protein is CASGLIRAQHF.

J is TRBJ1-1 and V is TRBV7-8; no clear D gene. The CDR3 length is 15 residues. V was clipped by 1 base and J by 1 base, with 10 bases between them. CDR1 is SGHVS and CDR2 is FQNEAQ in the germline V gene. The CDR3 loop reads CASSLGRGSNTEAFF. CDR3 nucleotides: TGTGCCAGCAGCTTAGGTAGAGGTTCGAACACTGAAGCTTTCTTT.

DNA for the CDR3: TGTGCCAGCAGCGTCCCAGGGGGGGGCTACACCTTC. It translates to CASSVPGGGYTF. V and J are TRBV5-5 and TRBJ1-2; TRBD1 aligns across 7 bases. The CDR3 length is 12 residues. Trimming took 4 bases from V and 8 from J; bases not matched to a gene: 5. Germline CDR1 is SGHKS and CDR2 is YYEKEE (reference sequence).

The chain couples TRBV11-1 to TRBJ2-5; possible D gene TRBD2, 5 bases. CDR1 SGHAT and CDR2 FQDESV come from the germline V gene (reference sequence). The CDR3 covers 12 residues. The V gene lost 3 bases and the J gene lost 4 bases, with 6 bases spanning the gap. CDR3 residues: CASSFEGETQYF. DNA for the CDR3: TGTGCCAGCAGCTTTGAGGGAGAGACCCAGTACTTC.

The chain links TRBV5-1 to TRBJ2-5; no firm D call. The V end lost 0 bases, the J end lost 1 base, and 10 bases lay between the germline ends. This CDR3 has 15 residues. In germline, CDR1 is SGHRS, CDR2 YFSETQ. The CDR3 DNA reads as TGCGCCAGCAGCTTGGGCGCCACCCTCCAAGAGACCCAGTACTTC. It codes for CASSLGATLQETQYF.

The chain joins TRBV5-4 to TRBJ2-3; 10 bases fit TRBD2. The germline V gene encodes CDR1 SGHNT and CDR2 YYREEE (reference sequence). J gave up 4 bases and V 4 bases, and 6 bases lay outside the gene matches. CDR3 size: 15 residues. The CDR3: CASSQAGGRADTQYF. Written as DNA, the CDR3 is TGTGCCAGCAGCCAAGCGGGGGGGAGGGCAGATACGCAGTATTTT. The variable domain in full, with the rest retrieved from reference TRBV5-4 and TRBJ2-3, is ETGVTQSPTHLIKTRGQQVTLRCSSQSGHNTVSWYQQALGQGPQFIFQYYREEENGRGNFPPRFSGLQFPNYSSELNVNALELDDSALYLCASSQAGGRADTQYFGPGTRLTVL.

V and J are TRBV6-5 and TRBJ2-2; 9 bases are shared with TRBD1. Germline V gene lookup returns CDR1 MNHEY and CDR2 SVGAGI. The CDR3 totals 15 residues. The J segment lost 6 bases and the V segment lost 4 bases, leaving 6 bases of the junction unmatched. The CDR3 protein is CASSFTHRGPGELFF. As DNA, the CDR3 is TGTGCCAGCAGTTTTACCCACAGGGGGCCCGGGGAGCTGTTTTTT.

The CDR3 DNA follows: TGTGCCTGGAGTGGTGGAGGGGATCAGCCCCAGCATTTT. Translation gives CAWSGGGDQPQHF. This chain links TRBV30 with TRBJ1-5; a weak D match, TRBD1 (5 bases). The germline V and J ends were trimmed by 1 base and 5 bases, with 9 bases remaining between them. This CDR3 has 13 amino acids. Germline loops: CDR1 GTSNPN, CDR2 SVGIG (reference sequence).

V and J are TRBV25-1 and TRBJ2-1, with 11 bases lining up with TRBD2. The germline gives CDR1 MGHDK, CDR2 SYGVNS. This CDR3 contains 16 residues. The ends lost 5 bases at V and 6 bases at J; junction bases unmatched: 9. The chain's CDR3 is CASSPLGSGGVNEQFF. Here the CDR3 DNA reads TGTGCCAGCAGTCCTCTGGGTAGCGGGGGGGTCAATGAGCAGTTCTTC.

This clone was observed a handful of times. The chain links TRBV5-6 to TRBJ2-1, with TRBD1 as a possible D gene (6 bases). CDR3 length: 15 amino acids. Trimming shortened V by 2 bases and J by 10 bases, and 19 bases separated the two germline ends. The germline V gene encodes CDR1 SGHDT and CDR2 YYEEEE. The CDR3 DNA reads as TGTGCCAGCAGCTTTGGGTTGGGGGCAACCTACGAGCAGTTCTTC. Protein product: CASSFGLGATYEQFF. Full variable domain (missing parts from reference TRBV5-6 and TRBJ2-1): DAGVTQSPTHLIKTRGQQVTLRCSPKSGHDTVSWYQQALGQGPQFIFQYYEEEERQRGNFPDRFSGHQFPNYSSELNVNALLLGDSALYLCASSFGLGATYEQFFGPGTRLTVL.